The source of this TCR beta chain is a study of vaccination and CD4 T cells after COVID-19. Specified treatment: approximately 10-day PBMC culture with coronavirus spike peptide pools or control peptides (ViraFEST assay). Gathering of the CD4+ T cells, from the unexposed donor, took place before the COVID-19 pandemic (2011-2018). In germline, CDR1 is DFQATT, CDR2 SNEGSKA (reference sequence). This CDR3 is 13 amino acids long. V trimming: 4 bases; J trimming: 6 bases; junction bases outside the gene matches: 7. This clonotype was seen only a few times. Its antigen is not identified. Scientists ran DNA taken from cultured CD4+ T cells through the Oncomine TCR Beta short-read assay for sequencing. One entry per CDR3 protein, called by TCRdb with MiXCR from the PCR reads. The data contain thousands of distinct CDR3 sequences, under 60% of them singletons.

V and J are TRBV20-1 and TRBJ2-3; 7 bases line up with TRBD2. The sequenced sample was CD4+ T cells from blood, cultured in vitro. The TCR comes from a human donor in good health. The CDR3 sequence: CSATSGGSDTQYF. The CDR3, as DNA: TGCAGTGCTACTAGCGGAGGATCGGATACGCAGTATTTT.